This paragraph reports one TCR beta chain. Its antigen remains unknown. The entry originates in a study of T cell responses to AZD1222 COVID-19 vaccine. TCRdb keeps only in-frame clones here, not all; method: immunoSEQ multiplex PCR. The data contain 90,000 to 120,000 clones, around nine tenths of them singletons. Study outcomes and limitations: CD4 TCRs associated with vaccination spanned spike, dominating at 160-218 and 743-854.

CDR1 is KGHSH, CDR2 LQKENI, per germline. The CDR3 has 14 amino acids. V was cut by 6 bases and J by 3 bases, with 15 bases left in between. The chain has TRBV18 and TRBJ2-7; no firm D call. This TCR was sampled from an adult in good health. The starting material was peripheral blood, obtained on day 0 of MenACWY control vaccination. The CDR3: CASSPGTQGYEQYF. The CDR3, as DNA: TGTGCCAGCTCGCCGGGCACACAAGGCTACGAGCAGTACTTC. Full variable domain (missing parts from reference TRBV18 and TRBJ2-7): NAGVMQNPRHLVRRRGQEARLRCSPMKGHSHVYWYRQLPEEGLKFMVYLQKENIIDESGMPKERFSAEFPKEGPSILRIQQVVRGDSAAYFCASSPGTQGYEQYFGPGTRLTVT.